This T cell receptor beta chain is drawn from a study of blood T cell repertoires in COVID-19. Overall study: T cells, B-cell-depleted T cells, or PBMCs supplied cDNA or gDNA.

Trimming took 6 bases from V and 9 from J; bases not matched to a gene: 6. This CDR3 region has 13 residues. CDR1 and CDR2 (germline): MNHNY, SVGAGI (reference sequence). Original methodology: Estimation of nucleated cell counts relied on the amplification of reference gene primers. Using immunoSEQ multiplex PCR, the repertoire was profiled, and TCRdb retains in-frame clones only, with some absent. D and trimming were read from the DNA, whereas the V and J calls and clone size are those reported in that table. In the table there are around 360,000 clones, more than 70% of which are singletons. Followed longitudinally, the Seattle patients had been enrolled during active infection.

Source material: peripheral blood. This receptor was taken from a woman in her 30s with COVID-19, enrolled during active disease. This chain uses TRBV6-6 with TRBJ2-1; 9 positions match TRBD2. CDR3 bases: TGTGCCAGCAGGCTAGCGGGAAAATTTGAGCAGTTCTTC. Amino acids: CASRLAGKFEQFF.